The text below deals with one T cell receptor (beta chain). This specimen belongs to a study of T cell changes during pregnancy in multiple sclerosis. The CDR3 consists of 15 residues. Germline V gene data show CDR1 as MNHEY and CDR2 as SMNVEV (reference sequence). V lost 6 bases and J 1 base, leaving 15 bases between the germline ends. TCRdb's table, derived via immunoSEQ multiplex PCR, lists solely in-frame clones and lacks some. The data contain tens of thousands of clones, about 87% of them seen just once; the ten biggest clones take up approximately 1%. The TCR was taken from a female donor in good health, enrolled as a control in a pregnancy study. The specimen was peripheral blood, collected in the first trimester of pregnancy. The chain combines TRBV27 with TRBJ2-5, with D maybe TRBD1 (5 bases). CDR3: CASSQSRQIQETQYF. CDR3 nucleotide sequence: TGTGCCAGCAGCCAGTCCCGACAGATCCAAGAGACCCAGTACTTC.